A selection of T cell receptor beta chains follows, all from one sample in a study of T cells in Graves' hyperthyroidism and ophthalmopathy. One entry per CDR3 protein, called by TCRdb with MiXCR from the multiplex PCR reads. The profile shows under 400,000 distinct CDR3 sequences, about 14% of them singletons. Sequenced material: blood. The source of these receptors is an older woman with Graves' hyperthyroidism. Each CDR3 is given without its conserved first and last residue.

v_call,cdr3_aa
TRBV7-2,ASSLVSGGGQPQH
TRBV12-5,ASGPADTQY
TRBV9,ASSVTLGGLAGEETQY
TRBV29-1,SVAFLRELNTEAF
TRBV4-1,ASSQEDRNYGYT
TRBV7-8,ASSLKGAWTLGNDIQY
TRBV5-1,ASSFTVSNTEAF
TRBV20-1,SVVGGRLYEQY
TRBV5-1,ASSTGDYTEAF
TRBV12-5,ASGLEGTGFFGGAF